Listed here are 11 T cell receptor beta chains from one sample, sequenced in a study of shared clonotypes between healthy human individuals. Generated by immunoSEQ multiplex PCR, the TCRdb table keeps only in-frame clones and is missing some. The sample lists approximately 1.5 million clones; approximately 98% were seen once. Material for sequencing was naive CD4+ T cells sorted from blood. Subset described: CD45RA+ positively selected. These receptors came from a young man in good health.

The chain links TRBV30 to TRBJ1-5; D not certain. Germline V gives CDR1 GTSNPN, CDR2 SVGIG (reference sequence). The CDR3 consists of 14 residues. The V gene lost 0 bases and the J gene lost 4 bases, with 10 bases spanning the gap. In DNA form, the CDR3 reads TGTGCCTGGAGTGTACTTCTGGGGAATCAGCCCCAGCATTTT. Amino acids: CAWSVLLGNQPQHF. Full variable domain (missing parts from reference TRBV30 and TRBJ1-5): SQTIHQWPATLVQPVGSPLSLECTVEGTSNPNLYWYRQAAGRGLQLLFYSVGIGQISSEVPQNLSASRPQDRQFILSSKKLLLSDSGFYLCAWSVLLGNQPQHFGDGTRLSIL.

The chain employs TRBV5-1 and TRBJ2-3; 8 bases agree with TRBD1. V dropped 2 bases and J dropped 8; count of bases not matched to a gene: 7. Germline V lookup: CDR1 SGHRS, CDR2 YFSETQ. CDR3 length: 14 residues. The CDR3 loop is CASSFKDREVTQYF. CDR3 nucleotides: TGCGCCAGCAGCTTTAAGGACAGGGAGGTTACGCAGTATTTT.

The chain uses TRBV5-5 and TRBJ2-1; D gene unclear. The length of the CDR3 is 13 residues. V lost 3 bases to trimming and J lost 6 bases, with 10 bases between them. Per germline, CDR1 SGHKS and CDR2 YYEKEE (reference sequence). The CDR3 reads CASSSGVPNEQFF. DNA for the CDR3: TGTGCCAGCAGCTCCGGAGTCCCCAATGAGCAGTTCTTC. Drawing the rest from reference TRBV5-5 and TRBJ2-1, the complete variable domain is DAGVTQSPTHLIKTRGQQVTLRCSPISGHKSVSWYQQVLGQGPQFIFQYYEKEERGRGNFPDRFSARQFPNYSSELNVNALLLGDSALYLCASSSGVPNEQFFGPGTRLTVL.

This clone was recorded only once. The chain links TRBV6-5 to TRBJ1-3, with no clear D. CDR1 and CDR2 (germline): MNHEY, SVGAGI. Trimming took off 4 bases at V and 4 bases at J, with 11 bases between the two ends. The CDR3 extends over 14 amino acids. In DNA, the CDR3 is TGTGCCAGCAGTTTTGGTTCTGGAGGAAACACCATATATTTT. Protein product: CASSFGSGGNTIYF.

The gene calls are TRBV5-4 and TRBJ2-5, with D possibly being TRBD1 (6 bases). Trimming pared 7 bases from V and 4 bases from J, leaving 23 bases between. Germline V gene lookup returns CDR1 SGHNT and CDR2 YYREEE (reference sequence). CDR3 length: 16 amino acids. The CDR3, as DNA: TGTGCCAGCGGACGACGGGACACAAAGGCGGGAGAGACCCAGTACTTC. This translates into CASGRRDTKAGETQYF.

The genes are TRBV4-1 and TRBJ2-7, with D perhaps being TRBD1 or TRBD2 (5 bases each). The CDR3 consists of 15 residues. V lost 0 bases and J 7 bases, leaving 16 bases between the germline ends. Per germline, CDR1 MGHRA and CDR2 YSYEKL. The CDR3 loop is CASSQDGTQGWEQYF. In DNA form, the CDR3 reads TGCGCCAGCAGCCAAGATGGGACGCAAGGGTGGGAGCAGTACTTC.

The chain carries TRBV28 and TRBJ1-5; 8 bases match TRBD1. Looked up from germline, CDR1 is MDHEN and CDR2 is SYDVKM. The ends lost 5 bases at V and 4 bases at J; junction bases unmatched: 7. The CDR3 sequence is 15 residues long. CDR3 amino acids: CASSVGQGRNQPQHF. CDR3 DNA: TGTGCCAGCAGTGTCGGACAGGGACGTAATCAGCCCCAGCATTTT. The complete variable domain, with remaining parts taken from reference TRBV28 and TRBJ1-5, reads DVKVTQSSRYLVKRTGEKVFLECVQDMDHENMFWYRQDPGLGLRLIYFSYDVKMKEKGDIPEGYSVSREKKERFSLILESASTNQTSMYLCASSVGQGRNQPQHFGDGTRLSIL.

This rearrangement joins TRBV9 to TRBJ2-2, with 9 positions matching TRBD2. Germline V gene data show CDR1 as SGDLS and CDR2 as YYNGEE. The ends lost 7 bases at V and 4 bases at J; junction bases unmatched: 5. There are 14 residues in the CDR3. CDR3 sequence: CASRREGSTGELFF. Here the CDR3 DNA reads TGTGCCAGCCGGCGGGAGGGTAGCACCGGGGAGCTGTTTTTT.

The count of this clone is one. J is TRBJ1-5 and V is TRBV28, with a possible D match to TRBD1 (5 bases). This CDR3 has 12 residues. Germline V CDR1 and CDR2: MDHEN, SYDVKM. V was clipped by 8 bases and J by 4 bases, with 9 bases between them. CDR3 nucleotides: TGTGCCAGCCGGGACCCGAATCAGCCCCAGCATTTT. It specifies CASRDPNQPQHF.

This clone was seen a single time. The chain links TRBV14 to TRBJ1-1; weak D call: TRBD1 (5 bases). The CDR3 totals 12 residues. The V and J ends lost 4 bases and 4 bases respectively, with 7 bases between them. CDR1 SGHDN and CDR2 FVKESK come from the germline V gene. The DNA for the CDR3 is TGTGCCAGCAGCCTTAGGGGCACTGAAGCTTTCTTT. Its protein product is CASSLRGTEAFF.

This chain joins TRBV6-6 and TRBJ2-1; possible D gene TRBD2, 6 bases. V was clipped by 5 bases and J by 9 bases, with 11 bases between them. Germline V gene data show CDR1 as MNHNY and CDR2 as SVGAGI (reference sequence). This CDR3 spans 12 amino acids. The CDR3 loop is CASSRTEGEQFF. DNA of the CDR3: TGTGCCAGCAGTAGGACGGAGGGTGAGCAGTTCTTC.